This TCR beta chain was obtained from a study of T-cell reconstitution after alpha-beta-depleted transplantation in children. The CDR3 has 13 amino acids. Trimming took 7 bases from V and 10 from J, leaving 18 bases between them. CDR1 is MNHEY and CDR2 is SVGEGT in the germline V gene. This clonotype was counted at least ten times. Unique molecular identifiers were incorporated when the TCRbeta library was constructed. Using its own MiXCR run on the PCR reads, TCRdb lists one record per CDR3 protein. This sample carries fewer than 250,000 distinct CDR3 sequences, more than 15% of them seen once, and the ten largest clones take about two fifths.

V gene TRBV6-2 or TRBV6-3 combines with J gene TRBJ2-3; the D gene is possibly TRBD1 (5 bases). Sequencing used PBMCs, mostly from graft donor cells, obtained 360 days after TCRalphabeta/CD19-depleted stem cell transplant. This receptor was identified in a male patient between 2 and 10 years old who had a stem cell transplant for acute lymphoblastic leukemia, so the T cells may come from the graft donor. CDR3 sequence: CASTDPTQDAQYF. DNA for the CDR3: TGTGCCAGCACCGACCCGACACAGGATGCGCAGTATTTT.